One and the same sample provided the 10 T cell receptor beta chains below, sequenced in a study of identical twins. Using its own MiXCR run on the 5' RACE reads, TCRdb lists one record per CDR3 protein. The sample lists 450,000 or so distinct CDR3 sequences, approximately 14% occurring once. This sample also belongs to another study, concerning yellow fever vaccine responses in identical twins.

Sequencing was carried out using CD4+ T cells sorted from blood. The receptors come from a woman aged 18-29 years in good health.

The V gene is TRBV28, the J gene TRBJ2-7; D might be TRBD1 (6 bases). The V gene lost 5 bases and the J gene lost 1 base, with 9 bases spanning the gap. The CDR3 loop spans 13 amino acids. Germline V gene sequence: CDR1 MDHEN, CDR2 SYDVKM. DNA for the CDR3: TGTGCCAGCAGTGATACAGGGTCCTACGAGCAGTACTTC. The encoded protein is CASSDTGSYEQYF.

With respect to this clonotype: The junction differs from germline at one of its ends, possibly a read error. The V gene is TRBV7-8, the J gene TRBJ2-3; D assignment may be TRBD1 or TRBD2 (5 bases each). Germline V gene lookup returns CDR1 SGHVS and CDR2 FQNEAQ. This CDR3 contains 12 residues. The CDR3 DNA sequence: TGCACCGGGACCCGTGATTTGGATACGCAGTATTTT. This encodes CTGTRDLDTQYF.

This clonotype was seen only a few times. The chain combines TRBV12-3 or TRBV12-4 with TRBJ2-7; 12 bases line up with TRBD2. The CDR3 is 16 residues long. J gave up 3 bases and V 6 bases, and 9 bases lay outside the gene matches. CDR3 DNA: TGTGCCAGCAGAAAAACGGCTAGCGGGAGGGTCTACGAGCAGTACTTC. Its translation: CASRKTASGRVYEQYF.

In this sample, this clonotype turned up a few times. The genes are TRBV10-1 and TRBJ2-3, with 7 bases identical to TRBD2. The germline V gene encodes CDR1 WNHNN and CDR2 SYGVQD (reference sequence). The V segment lost 0 bases and the J segment 0 bases; nucleotides outside the gene matches: 6. This CDR3 has 17 residues. For the CDR3, the DNA is TGCGCCAGCAGTGAGTCGGGAGGGGCCGCTAGCACAGATACGCAGTATTTT. It yields the protein CASSESGGAASTDTQYF.

The genes are TRBV6-2 or TRBV6-3 and TRBJ2-7, with 10 bases lining up with TRBD2. The germline gives CDR1 MNHEY, CDR2 SVGEGT. With V trimmed by 2 bases and J by 2 bases, 9 bases remained unmatched. CDR3 length: 17 residues. CDR3 sequence: CASSYVTSGPRTYEQYF. The CDR3 DNA reads TGTGCCAGCAGTTACGTGACTAGCGGGCCTCGTACCTACGAGCAGTACTTC.

In this sample, this clonotype turned up many times. V usage is TRBV20-1 and J usage is TRBJ1-4; a weak D match, TRBD1 (5 bases). Germline-derived CDR1 and CDR2 are DFQATT and SNEGSKA (reference sequence). Trimming took 4 bases from V and 4 from J, leaving 10 bases between them. The CDR3 totals 13 residues. In nucleotides, the CDR3 is TGCAGTGCTACCGACAGCATTAATGAAAAACTGTTTTTT. It yields the protein CSATDSINEKLFF.

This clonotype was seen more than once but under ten times. The V and J genes are TRBV7-9 and TRBJ2-1, with TRBD2 matching 12 bases. Germline V gene sequence: CDR1 SEHNR, CDR2 FQNEAQ (reference sequence). With V trimmed by 1 base and J by 8 bases, 6 bases remained unmatched. This CDR3 is 16 amino acids long. The CDR3 reads CASSLGALAGGDEQFF. The CDR3 DNA follows: TGTGCCAGCAGCTTAGGGGCACTAGCGGGGGGCGATGAGCAGTTCTTC.

This chain joins TRBV9 and TRBJ1-2, with D possibly TRBD1 on 6 matching bases. The germline CDR1 and CDR2 sequences are SGDLS and YYNGEE. V was cut by 2 bases and J by 8 bases, with 16 bases left in between. The length of the CDR3 is 14 residues. CDR3 coding DNA: TGTGCCAGCAGCGTGGGCAAGGGGGTGGAAGGCTACACCTTC. Its protein product is CASSVGKGVEGYTF.

The table lists this clonotype with a few counts. The rearrangement uses TRBV27 and TRBJ2-7; 8 nucleotides line up with TRBD1. CDR3 size: 17 residues. After removal of 5 bases from V and 1 base from J, the junction contained 13 bases not matched to a gene. In germline, CDR1 is MNHEY, CDR2 SMNVEV (reference sequence). The CDR3 region is CASSTLPGQGASYEQYF. The CDR3, as DNA: TGTGCCAGCAGTACCCTCCCAGGACAGGGAGCATCCTACGAGCAGTACTTC.

Concerning this clonotype: In this CDR3 the conserved last residue, phenylalanine or tryptophan, is missing, so a read error is likely. The chain uses TRBV7-8 and TRBJ2-7, with TRBD1 matching over 10 bases. This CDR3 contains 15 residues. Losses at the gene ends were 1 base for V and 9 bases for J; bases not matched to a gene: 9. Germline V gene sequence: CDR1 SGHVS, CDR2 FQNEAQ. The CDR3 is CASSLGAGTGVLQYL. Here the CDR3 DNA reads TGTGCCAGCAGCTTAGGAGCGGGGACAGGGGTTTTGCAGTACTTA.